This entry lists 8 T cell receptor beta chains sequenced from one sample in a study of monozygotic twins with cystic fibrosis. Assay used: immunoSEQ multiplex PCR; TCRdb lists only in-frame clones, some missing. The profile shows 25,000 to 35,000 clones, approximately 86% of them singletons. What was sequenced was blood. These receptors all come from a girl aged 2 to 10 with cystic fibrosis.

The genes are TRBV5-1 and TRBJ2-1; possibly TRBD1 for D (6 bases). Germline assignment: CDR1 SGHRS and CDR2 YFSETQ. Trimming stripped 5 bases from V and 9 bases from J, with 18 bases between. This CDR3 has 14 residues. This CDR3 reads CASRDAGTMGEQFF. CDR3 in DNA: TGCGCCAGCAGAGACGCCGGGACAATGGGTGAGCAGTTCTTC.

The chain has TRBV5-6 and TRBJ2-1; TRBD2 aligns across 14 bases. Trimming took 0 bases from V and 1 from J; bases not matched to a gene: 3. This CDR3 contains 18 residues. CDR1 and CDR2 (germline): SGHDT, YYEEEE. In DNA form, the CDR3 reads TGTGCCAGCAGCTTGGCACGACTAGCGGGAGGGTCCTACAATGAGCAGTTCTTC. Amino acid sequence: CASSLARLAGGSYNEQFF.

V is TRBV27 and J is TRBJ2-7, with no clear D. The CDR3 runs 14 residues. From germline, CDR1 is MNHEY and CDR2 SMNVEV (reference sequence). V gave up 0 bases and J gave up 3 bases, with 9 bases separating them. Here the CDR3 DNA reads TGTGCCAGCAGTTTATCGAACGCTCTCTACGAGCAGTACTTC. It codes for CASSLSNALYEQYF.

This chain links TRBV29-1 with TRBJ2-1, with 7 bases identical to TRBD1. V was clipped by 7 bases and J by 3 bases; unmatched bases: 18. The CDR3 runs to 17 residues. Germline lookup yields CDR1 SQVTM and CDR2 ANQGSEA. The CDR3 sequence: CSAIMDARGTRYNEQFF. In DNA, the CDR3 is TGCAGCGCCATCATGGACGCCAGGGGGACCCGCTACAATGAGCAGTTCTTC.

V usage is TRBV6-1 and J usage is TRBJ1-5, with D tentatively TRBD1 (6 bases). CDR1 MNHNS and CDR2 SASEGT come from the germline V gene. The CDR3 contains 15 residues. Deletions cut 1 base from V and 3 bases from J, with 10 bases between. The CDR3 sequence: CASSEVRGLNQPQHF. For the CDR3, the DNA is TGTGCCAGCAGTGAAGTGCGGGGGCTCAATCAGCCCCAGCATTTT.

Of note for this clone: The junction differs from germline at one of its ends, possibly a read error. This rearrangement joins TRBV6-6 to TRBJ1-1; no clear D. The V gene's germline CDR1 is MNHNY and CDR2 SVGAGI (reference sequence). This CDR3 is 14 amino acids long. The CDR3 here is CASTYSNYAPEAFF. CDR3 nucleotide sequence: TGTGCCAGCACTTACAGCAATTATGCCCCCGAAGCTTTCTTT.

The CDR3 loop reads CAWSVVGGITETQYF. CDR3 coding DNA: TGTGCCTGGAGTGTAGTCGGCGGGATAACTGAGACCCAGTACTTC. This chain joins TRBV30 and TRBJ2-5, with D possibly being TRBD2 (6 bases). Per the germline V gene, CDR1 is GTSNPN and CDR2 is SVGIG (reference sequence). V was pared by 0 bases and J by 5 bases, with 16 bases between. CDR3 size: 15 residues. The full variable domain, rest sourced from reference TRBV30 and TRBJ2-5, is SQTIHQWPATLVQPVGSPLSLECTVEGTSNPNLYWYRQAAGRGLQLLFYSVGIGQISSEVPQNLSASRPQDRQFILSSKKLLLSDSGFYLCAWSVVGGITETQYFGPGTRLLVL.

This sequence joins TRBV9 and TRBJ2-5; the match to TRBD2 covers 9 bases. The V segment lost 6 bases and the J segment 5 bases; nucleotides outside the gene matches: 8. The CDR3 extends over 14 amino acids. Per germline, CDR1 SGDLS and CDR2 YYNGEE. The CDR3 here is CASTGGRAEETQYF. CDR3 bases: TGTGCCAGCACGGGCGGGAGGGCCGAGGAGACCCAGTACTTC.